The present T cell receptor (beta chain) was sequenced within a study of shared clonotypes between healthy human individuals. Study information: Serving as donors were two women and three men, whose ages spanned 18 to 49. Study results and limitations: Non-shared clonotypes showed lower generation probabilities than clonotypes common to all four donors.

Notes on this clone: Its specificity is not known.

Germline V CDR1 and CDR2: SGHRS, YFSETQ. The junction had 12 bases not matched to a gene; V was cut back by 5 bases and J by 7 bases. This CDR3 is 15 amino acids long. Data came from immunoSEQ multiplex PCR; TCRdb stores just in-frame clones and leaves some out. The table includes about 2.3 million clones, more than 80% detected once. Sequenced sample: naive CD4+ T cells from PBMCs. Subset indicated: CD45RA+ positively selected. This receptor was taken from a man aged 18 to 29 in good health. Some clones in this sample may be carry-over from other donors' samples. This sequence joins TRBV5-1 and TRBJ1-2; 9 bases agree with TRBD1. The CDR3: CASRQTGTGSGGYTF. CDR3 DNA sequence: TGCGCCAGCAGACAAACCGGGACAGGGAGTGGTGGCTACACCTTC.